This T cell receptor beta chain was recovered during a study of CD8 T cells in ankylosing spondylitis (dated by TCRdb to about 2017). A note on the overall study: To find TCR variants linked to disease, the study profiled T cell receptor beta repertoires in ankylosing spondylitis patients and healthy donors. The full study cohort was made up of 25 ankylosing spondylitis patients and 95 to 130 healthy donors. Peripheral blood was sampled, and synovial fluid was also collected from ankylosing spondylitis patients. Overall study outcomes, separate from this receptor: In peripheral blood, the disease-linked clones were found at relatively low frequencies and had a CD8+ phenotype. A TCR beta motif of eight highly homologous amino acid variants appeared characteristic of blood from ankylosing spondylitis patients. Significant enrichment of the disease-linked clones was reported in matched synovial fluid samples from ankylosing spondylitis patients. Some motif variants had previously been reported in the synovial fluid and blood of reactive arthritis patients, which suggests shared mechanisms of disease initiation.

This clonotype was detected many times. Its antigen remains unidentified. No base quality values were provided; no much bigger clone lies one nucleotide off. Sequencing relied on an Illumina HiSeq 2500. Quantitative 5'-RACE with molecular barcodes was used to prepare TCR beta libraries. Regarding the original processing steps: To identify disease-linked TCR variants, a new computational method was used, one built on a probabilistic model of VDJ rearrangement. TCRdb reworked the public reads: Q25 trimming with fastp, MiXCR clone assembly, productive beta chains retained. Rows matching on CDR3 protein sequence are summarized as one entry with the most common DNA and genes. These V and J calls derive from TCRdb rather than the authors' analysis. This sample lists roughly 150,000 distinct CDR3 sequences; roughly 6.6% were detected once. Of the sample, under 15% falls within the top ten clones. This clonotype was sampled from a female donor with ankylosing spondylitis or in good health (not recorded which). The sequenced sample consisted of blood, either unsorted or a sorted T cell fraction (not recorded which).

The CDR3 amino acid sequence is: CASRSHGSDTQYF. In nucleotides, the sequence is TGTGCCAGCAGGAGTCACGGTTCGGATACGCAGTATTTT. This sequence uses TRBV2 and TRBJ2-3; there is no confident call for the D gene. CDR1 is given as SNHLY and CDR2 as FYNNEI, both from the germline V gene. At the junction V is shortened by 6 bases and J by 6 bases, with 13 bases in between. Inclusive of the bounding cysteine and phenylalanine, the CDR3 is 13 residues long. The read is trimmed to its CDR3 DNA, 39 bases read in frame from base 1. Here the CDR3 is joined to the reference TRBV2 and TRBJ2-3 genes, and the full variable domain is: EPEVTQTPSHQVTQMGQEVILRCVPISNHLYFYWYRQILGQKVEFLVSFYNNEISEKSEIFDDQFSVERPDGSNFTLKIRSTKLEDSAMYFCASRSHGSDTQYFGPGTRLTVL.